The T cell receptor (beta chain) described here comes from a study of cytomegalovirus exposure and HLA in healthy donors. Study at large: Earlier results showed 120 million or so unique TCR beta sequences derived from approximately 180 million T cells. Assignment to the Caucasian-associated ancestry cluster applied to more than 75% of the 350 to 500 genotyped donors.

Whole-study results and caveats: 164 TCR beta chains were listed as cytomegalovirus-associated.

Healthy bone marrow donors made up the donor group. The PCR was carried out with 60 Vbeta primers and 13 Jbeta primers. Sequencing was performed with immunoSEQ multiplex PCR; in TCRdb, only in-frame clones are kept and a portion is missing. The sample lists around 28,000 clones, 80% to 90% seen once, with roughly 2.5% in the top ten. A word on this clone: What it binds is unknown.

The TCR was taken from a boy between 10 and 17 years old in good health and CMV-seronegative. The sample was PBMCs.

The CDR3 sequence: CASEEGLDETQYF. CDR3 DNA: TGTGCCAGCGAGGAGGGTCTTGACGAGACCCAGTACTTC. The chain joins TRBV28 to TRBJ2-5; maybe TRBD2 (6 bases). Per germline, CDR1 MDHEN and CDR2 SYDVKM. The V end was cut by 8 bases, the J end by 5 bases, with 15 bases between. The CDR3 runs to 13 residues.